One sample yielded the 10 T cell receptor beta chains listed below, sequenced in a study of blood T cell repertoires in COVID-19. This table comes from immunoSEQ multiplex PCR, and its TCRdb copy is limited to in-frame clones, with some not included. The sample lists more than 85,000 clones; approximately 84% were seen once. The sequencing sample was made of peripheral blood. The receptors shown here come from a man between 65 and 79 years old with acute or convalescent COVID-19.

This chain links TRBV20-1 with TRBJ2-1; 12 nucleotides line up with TRBD2. The CDR3 extends over 17 amino acids. The J segment lost 8 bases and the V segment lost 3 bases, leaving 14 bases of the junction unmatched. From germline, CDR1 is DFQATT and CDR2 SNEGSKA (reference sequence). Here the CDR3 DNA reads TGCAGTGCTAGTGATCGGACTAGCGGGGAGCCGGGGGATGAGCAGTTCTTC. Translating it yields CSASDRTSGEPGDEQFF.

The chain combines TRBV6-6 with TRBJ1-5; no clear D. V lost 0 bases and J lost 5, with 11 bases in between. Germline lookup yields CDR1 MNHNY and CDR2 SVGAGI (reference sequence). The CDR3 is 15 residues long. CDR3 bases: TGTGCCAGCAGTTACTCGAGTACAGTTTATCAGCCCCAGCATTTT. It encodes CASSYSSTVYQPQHF.

V gene TRBV19 combines with J gene TRBJ1-5, with 9 bases identical to TRBD1. CDR3 length: 16 residues. V lost 4 bases and J lost 2; bases outside the gene matches: 6. CDR1 LNHDA and CDR2 SQIVND come from the germline V gene (reference sequence). The CDR3 nucleotides read TGTGCCAGTAGTACAAGGACAGGGGTTGGCAATCAGCCCCAGCATTTT. Translated, it gives CASSTRTGVGNQPQHF. The variable domain in full, completed from reference TRBV19 and TRBJ1-5, reads DGGITQSPKYLFRKEGQNVTLSCEQNLNHDAMYWYRQDPGQGLRLIYYSQIVNDFQKGDIAEGYSVSREKKESFPLTVTSAQKNPTAFYLCASSTRTGVGNQPQHFGDGTRLSIL.

The chain combines TRBV30 with TRBJ1-1; possibly TRBD1 for D (5 bases). The CDR3 extends over 12 amino acids. Per the germline V gene, CDR1 is GTSNPN and CDR2 is SVGIG (reference sequence). V dropped 2 bases and J dropped 7 bases, with 11 bases sitting between them. The CDR3 loop is CAWSYGGSEAFF. In DNA, the CDR3 is TGTGCCTGGAGTTATGGGGGGAGTGAAGCTTTCTTT.

This clone was seen only once. The rearrangement uses TRBV21-1 and TRBJ2-7; the D segment call TRBD1 is taken from the table without a DNA check. TRBV21-1 is a pseudogene segment. This CDR3 comprises 15 residues. The CDR3 sequence: CASSKAGQGPYEQYF. The CDR3 bases are TGTGCCAGCAGCAAAGCGGGACAGGGACCCTACGAGCAGTACTTC.

The chain employs TRBV6-5 and TRBJ2-1; tentatively, D is TRBD2 (6 bases). The V gene lost 6 bases and the J gene lost 7 bases, with 10 bases spanning the gap. CDR1 and CDR2 (germline): MNHEY, SVGAGI. This CDR3 has 12 amino acids. The DNA of the CDR3 is TGTGCCAGCAGCAGGGACTTTAATGAGCAGTTCTTC. Residues: CASSRDFNEQFF.

This chain links TRBV6-5 with TRBJ2-5; the match to TRBD2 covers 10 bases. The CDR3 runs 12 residues. Germline CDR1 MNHEY, CDR2 SVGAGI. Unmatched junction bases numbered 0, after V lost 7 bases and J lost 4 bases. The CDR3 coding sequence is TGTGCCAGCACTAGCGGGGGAGAGACCCAGTACTTC. Amino acid sequence: CASTSGGETQYF.

The CDR3 here is CASSPTSSSSYNEQFF. The CDR3 DNA sequence: TGTGCCAGCAGCCCCACTAGTTCTAGCTCCTACAATGAGCAGTTCTTC. The rearrangement joins TRBV9 to TRBJ2-1; weak D call: TRBD2 (5 bases). CDR3 size: 16 residues. V lost 4 bases to trimming and J lost 0 bases, with 14 bases between them. The V gene's germline CDR1 is SGDLS and CDR2 YYNGEE.

The chain has TRBV4-3 and TRBJ1-3, with no clear D. This CDR3 has 16 amino acids. Germline V gene data show CDR1 as LGHNA and CDR2 as YSLEER. V was clipped by 4 bases and J by 3 bases, with 16 bases between them. CDR3 DNA: TGCGCCAGCAGCCCGGAGGGAACTTCCTTTGGAAACACCATATATTTT. This gives the protein CASSPEGTSFGNTIYF.

Points on this clone: This CDR3 is also generated by other DNA sequences in the sample. The rearrangement uses TRBV7-2 and TRBJ1-2, with 7 bases that match TRBD1. Germline CDR1 and CDR2: SGHTA and FQGNSA. The CDR3 runs 13 residues. Trimming removed 4 bases from V and 4 bases from J; junction bases left unmatched: 3. In DNA, the CDR3 is TGTGCCAGCAGCTCCGACAGGGTCTATGGCTACACCTTC. Protein product: CASSSDRVYGYTF.